This is a list of T cell receptor beta chains from one sample in a study of cytomegalovirus exposure and HLA in healthy donors. Repertoires were generated with immunoSEQ multiplex PCR, while TCRdb's copy carries only in-frame clones and drops some. This sample has 110,000 or so clones, with approximately 83% found just once. The material sequenced was PBMCs. These receptor sequences come from a woman younger than 35 in good health and CMV-seronegative. The CDR3 runs from the conserved cysteine through the conserved F or W. The D gene is left open where the match is weak. Not every row has a clone size; where given, it reads once, few, many or a size class.

cdr3_nt cdr3_aa j_call d_call clone_size v_call
TGTGCCAGCAGCTACAGGGACACTGAAGCTTTCTTT CASSYRDTEAFF TRBJ1-1 . . TRBV7-9
TGTGCCATCGACGGGGGGCTTGGAGATACGCAGTATTTT CAIDGGLGDTQYF TRBJ2-3 . . TRBV10-3
TGCGCCAGCAGCTTAGCGGTGAACACTGAAGCTTTCTTT CASSLAVNTEAFF TRBJ1-1 . . TRBV5-1
TGCGCCAGCAGTCCCGTGAATGGACCCCAGGGGCAGCCCCAGCATTTT CASSPVNGPQGQPQHF TRBJ1-5 . . TRBV23-1
TGTGCCAGCAGCTCCCGGGGGGGGCCTGACACCGGGGAGCTGTTTTTT CASSSRGGPDTGELFF TRBJ2-2 TRBD2 . TRBV7-2
TGTGCCACCAGCAGGGGACTGAACACCGGGGAGCTGTTTTTT CATSRGLNTGELFF TRBJ2-2 . . TRBV15
TGTGCCAGCAGCGTAGGAGAATCGGCCAAAAACATTCAGTACTTC CASSVGESAKNIQYF TRBJ2-4 . once TRBV11-3
TGTGCCAGCAGCTTGGTGGGGACAGGGCTCTCTGGAAACACCATATATTTT CASSLVGTGLSGNTIYF TRBJ1-3 TRBD1 few TRBV5-6
TGTGCCAGCTCACCTCCCAGCGGTCTAGAGACCCAGTACTTC CASSPPSGLETQYF TRBJ2-5 . . TRBV18
TGCAGCGTTGAAGATCTGGGAACAGGGCCCATAATAGCTGGGGCCAACGTCCTGACTTTC CSVEDLGTGPIIAGANVLTF TRBJ2-6 . once TRBV29-1
TGTGCCAGTAGTCCCCCCGCCGGGTCCGGGAGCTACGAGCAGTACTTC CASSPPAGSGSYEQYF TRBJ2-7 . . TRBV19
TGCGCCAGCAGCCCGGACATCCAAGAGACCCAGTACTTC CASSPDIQETQYF TRBJ2-5 . . TRBV5-1
TGCGCCAGCACCGTGACCGGGACAGAGGCCGAGCAGTACTTC CASTVTGTEAEQYF TRBJ2-7 TRBD1 . TRBV5-1
TGTGCCAGCAGCCCTACCGTTGATACGCAGTATTTT CASSPTVDTQYF TRBJ2-3 . . TRBV5-8
TGTGCCAGCTCACCAAGGACTAGCGTCGGTAATGAGCAGTTCTTC CASSPRTSVGNEQFF TRBJ2-1 TRBD2 . TRBV18
TGTGCCAGCCCGCATGGGGTTGGATCCAGGGCCCGCAATCAGCCCCAGCATTTT CASPHGVGSRARNQPQHF TRBJ1-5 . . TRBV28
TGTGCCAGCACGACCCTACGGGGGACAGGGATCCCCACTAATGAAAAACTGTTTTTT CASTTLRGTGIPTNEKLFF TRBJ1-4 TRBD1 many TRBV27
TGTGCCAGTAGTATTGGCGGGGGGGCATCAGATACGCAGTATTTT CASSIGGGASDTQYF TRBJ2-3 TRBD2 . TRBV19
TGTGCCAGCAGCGTAGGGCAGGGCGATTCACCCCTCCACTTT CASSVGQGDSPLHF TRBJ1-6 . . TRBV9